Sequencing of this TCR beta chain was carried out in a study of blood T cells in healthy people across ages. CDR1 and CDR2 (germline): MNHEY, SVGAGI. The CDR3 has 15 amino acids. The junction had 9 bases not matched to a gene; V was cut back by 5 bases and J by 7 bases. The second PCR ran roughly 6 to 11 cycles with a sample-barcoded 5' primer and J-beta primers. TCRdb independently ran MiXCR on the 5' RACE reads; one entry per CDR3 protein. The repertoire holds just under 900,000 distinct CDR3 sequences, 29% seen once, with 15% to 20% in the top ten. Total RNA extraction produced at least 6 micrograms (per sample) for the study. This clonotype came up many times.

The TCR sequence derives from a woman of 80 years or more in good health. The V gene is TRBV6-5, the J gene TRBJ2-1; TRBD1 agrees at 9 bases. The sequenced sample consisted of blood. CDR3: CASSTRTGVLNEQFF. In DNA form, the CDR3 reads TGTGCCAGCAGTACCCGGACAGGGGTACTGAATGAGCAGTTCTTC.